This TCR beta chain was captured by sequencing in a study of blood T cell repertoires in COVID-19. Study-level information: Acute and convalescent COVID-19 samples came from the United States, Italy and Spain. In each case, the material was cDNA or gDNA derived from T cells, B-cell-depleted T cells, or PBMCs.

In the source study's methods: For nucleated cells, counts were estimated from reference gene primer amplification. Profiling relied on immunoSEQ multiplex PCR, and the TCRdb table lists in-frame clones only, not all of them. For V, J and clone size, that table is used; D and trimming come from the DNA. This sample has roughly 160,000 clones, with 70% to 90% found just once. This clonotype was obtained from a middle-aged man with acute or convalescent COVID-19. Sequenced: peripheral blood.

The CDR3 coding sequence is TGTGCCAGTAGTTCCGGGAGTAAGAACACCGGGGAGCTGTTTTTT. Its protein is CASSSGSKNTGELFF. The rearrangement joins TRBV19 to TRBJ2-2, with a possible D match to TRBD2 (6 bases). With 5 bases removed from V and 1 base from J, the gap between germline ends came to 11 bases. CDR1 is LNHDA, CDR2 SQIVND, per germline (reference sequence). This CDR3 is built from 15 residues.